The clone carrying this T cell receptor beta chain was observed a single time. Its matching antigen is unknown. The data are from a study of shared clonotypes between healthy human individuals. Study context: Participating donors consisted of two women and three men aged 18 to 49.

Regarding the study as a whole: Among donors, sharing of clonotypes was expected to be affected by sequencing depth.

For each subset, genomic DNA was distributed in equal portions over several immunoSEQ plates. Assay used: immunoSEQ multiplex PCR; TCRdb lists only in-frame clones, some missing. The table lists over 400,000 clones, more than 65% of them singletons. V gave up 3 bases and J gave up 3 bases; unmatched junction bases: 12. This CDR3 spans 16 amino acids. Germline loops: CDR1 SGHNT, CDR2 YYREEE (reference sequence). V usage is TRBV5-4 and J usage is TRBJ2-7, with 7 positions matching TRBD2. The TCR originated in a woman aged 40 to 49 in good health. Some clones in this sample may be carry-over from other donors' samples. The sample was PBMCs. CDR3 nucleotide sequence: TGTGCCAGCAGCTCCAGTACTAGCGCGCCCAACTACGAGCAGTACTTC. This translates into CASSSSTSAPNYEQYF.